This TCR beta chain was sequenced in a study of beta chain features in type 1 diabetes. Study results and limitations: At VDJ recombination sites, type 1 diabetes patients had fewer insertions and more deleted nucleotides.

With respect to this clone: Its antigen is unknown.

Reverse transcription of all isolated RNA meant that expressed TCRB transcripts were sequenced. Profiling relied on immunoSEQ multiplex PCR, and the TCRdb table lists in-frame clones only, not all of them. The data show about 930,000 clones, roughly a sixth seen once. CDR3 length equals 14 residues. CDR1 and CDR2 from the germline V gene are SGHDN and FVKESK. Trimming left V 9 bases short and J 4 bases short, with 18 bases between. One heparinised draw, averaging roughly 0.12 L, was taken per donor. CD45RO/CCR7/CD25/CD127/CD95/CD27 separated CD4+ naive, central memory, regulatory and stem cell-like memory cells by sorting.

Input material: naive CD4+ T cells from blood. The sequence was obtained from a woman aged 18-29 years in good health. J is TRBJ1-1 and V is TRBV14; D gene ambiguous. CDR3 nucleotide sequence: TGTGCCAGTCAACGGATACGCCGTGTCACTGAAGCTTTCTTT. Protein: CASQRIRRVTEAFF.